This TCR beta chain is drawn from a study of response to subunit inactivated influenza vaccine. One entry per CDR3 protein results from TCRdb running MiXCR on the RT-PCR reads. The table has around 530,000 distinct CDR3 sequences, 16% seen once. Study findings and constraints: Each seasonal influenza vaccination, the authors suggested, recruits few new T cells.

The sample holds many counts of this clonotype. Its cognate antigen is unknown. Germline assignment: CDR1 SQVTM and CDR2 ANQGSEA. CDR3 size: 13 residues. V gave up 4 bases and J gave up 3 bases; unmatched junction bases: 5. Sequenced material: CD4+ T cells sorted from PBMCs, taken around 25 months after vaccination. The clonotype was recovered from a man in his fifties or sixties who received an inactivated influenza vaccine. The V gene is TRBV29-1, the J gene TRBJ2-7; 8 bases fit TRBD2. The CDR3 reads CSVVLAGIYEQYF. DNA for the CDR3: TGCAGCGTTGTTTTAGCGGGAATCTACGAGCAGTACTTC.